These 30 T cell receptor beta chains were sequenced from one sample in a study of blood T cell repertoires in COVID-19. Generated by immunoSEQ multiplex PCR, the TCRdb table keeps only in-frame clones and is missing some. The data hold fewer than 60,000 clones, with 86% observed a single time. The source material was peripheral blood. These receptors were obtained from a woman over 75 with acute or convalescent COVID-19.

The gene calls are TRBV7-9 and TRBJ2-1; 8 bases fit TRBD1. Germline CDR1 SEHNR, CDR2 FQNEAQ (reference sequence). Germline trimming cut 5 bases from V and 2 bases from J; bases unmatched to any gene: 8. The CDR3 totals 16 residues. The DNA for the CDR3 is TGTGCCAGCAGCCCAGGGCAGGGGGCAGCCTACAATGAGCAGTTCTTC. Translating it yields CASSPGQGAAYNEQFF.

This clone appeared once. This rearrangement joins TRBV19 to TRBJ1-2; no definite D call. Trimming took 6 bases from V and 8 from J, leaving 16 bases between them. The germline CDR1 and CDR2 sequences are LNHDA and SQIVND (reference sequence). The CDR3 sequence is 13 residues long. Written as DNA, the CDR3 is TGTGCCAGTAGATCAGGCGGGTCGTTGGGCTACACCTTC. It codes for CASRSGGSLGYTF.

Here the CDR3 DNA reads TGTGCCAGCAGGGAAACAGGGGAATCTGGAAACACCATATATTTT. Its translation is CASRETGESGNTIYF. The V and J genes are TRBV2 and TRBJ1-3; 7 nucleotides agree with TRBD1. J was trimmed by 1 base and V by 6 bases; bases with no gene match: 6. Germline V gives CDR1 SNHLY, CDR2 FYNNEI. This CDR3 comprises 15 residues.

The chain combines TRBV4-1 with TRBJ1-1; no firm D call. Germline values: CDR1 MGHRA, CDR2 YSYEKL. CDR3 length: 17 amino acids. Deletions cut 1 base from V and 1 base from J, with 16 bases between. DNA for the CDR3: TGCGCCAGCAGCCAAGGGTGGTTTGGTCAGGCGAACACTGAAGCTTTCTTT. Its translation: CASSQGWFGQANTEAFF.

A few counts support this clone. The J gene is TRBJ1-6, the V gene TRBV14; no clear D gene. Trimming shortened V by 6 bases and J by 8 bases, and 14 bases separated the two germline ends. The germline V gene has CDR1 SGHDN and CDR2 FVKESK. This CDR3 contains 14 residues. In DNA, the CDR3 is TGTGCCAGCAGTACCGGGAGGCGGGATTCACCCCTCCACTTT. Residues: CASSTGRRDSPLHF. Complete variable domain (other parts from reference TRBV14 and TRBJ1-6): EAGVTQFPSHSVIEKGQTVTLRCDPISGHDNLYWYRRVMGKEIKFLLHFVKESKQDESGMPNNRFLAERTGGTYSTLKVQPAELEDSGVYFCASSTGRRDSPLHFGNGTRLTVT.

The genes are TRBV7-9 and TRBJ2-2; D is perhaps TRBD2 (6 bases). V was trimmed by 2 bases and J by 1 base, leaving 8 bases between them. Germline V CDR1 and CDR2: SEHNR, FQNEAQ (reference sequence). The CDR3 loop spans 15 amino acids. CDR3 nucleotide sequence: TGTGCCAGCAGCTTATATAGCGGGAACACCGGGGAGCTGTTTTTT. As protein: CASSLYSGNTGELFF.

V usage is TRBV5-8 and J usage is TRBJ1-5; no clear D. This CDR3 comprises 16 residues. The germline V gene has CDR1 SGHTS and CDR2 YDEGEE. Trimming stripped 0 bases from V and 0 bases from J, with 10 bases between. The CDR3 DNA sequence: TGTGCCAGCAGCTTGGGTCAGATCCTTAGCAATCAGCCCCAGCATTTT. It specifies CASSLGQILSNQPQHF.

The chain combines TRBV10-3 with TRBJ2-1; TRBD1 aligns across 7 bases. The CDR3 length is 14 residues. From germline, CDR1 is ENHRY and CDR2 SYGVKD. V dropped 6 bases and J dropped 0; count of bases not matched to a gene: 2. The CDR3 reads CAIRTGTSYNEQFF. The CDR3 DNA sequence: TGTGCCATCAGGACAGGGACCTCCTACAATGAGCAGTTCTTC.

The chain is built from TRBV7-2 and TRBJ1-6; 8 bases are shared with TRBD1. The V and J ends lost 0 bases and 10 bases, in that order; junction bases with no gene match: 8. This CDR3 region has 16 residues. The germline gives CDR1 SGHTA, CDR2 FQGNSA. The CDR3 DNA sequence: TGTGCCAGCAGCTTAGCCAGCGGCAGGGGGCGATCACCCCTCCACTTT. Protein sequence: CASSLASGRGRSPLHF.

The V gene is TRBV4-2, the J gene TRBJ2-7, with D perhaps matching TRBD1 (7 bases). From germline, CDR1 is LGHNA and CDR2 YNFKEQ. The CDR3 is 15 residues long. Trimming removed 6 bases at V and 0 bases at J, with 15 bases between. The CDR3 region is CASRPNRGGSYEQYF. The CDR3 DNA sequence: TGTGCCAGCAGACCGAACAGGGGAGGCTCCTACGAGCAGTACTTC.

This chain connects TRBV5-1 to TRBJ2-5; 7 nucleotides align to TRBD1. V was clipped by 4 bases and J by 5 bases; unmatched bases: 11. From germline, CDR1 is SGHRS and CDR2 YFSETQ. This CDR3 is built from 15 residues. The CDR3 region has the DNA TGCGCCAGCAGCCTACGGACAGGTCCGGCGGAGACCCAGTACTTC. Translation gives CASSLRTGPAETQYF. Combining the CDR3 with reference TRBV5-1 and TRBJ2-5 gives the whole variable domain KAGVTQTPRYLIKTRGQQVTLSCSPISGHRSVSWYQQTPGQGLQFLFEYFSETQRNKGNFPGRFSGRQFSNSRSEMNVSTLELGDSALYLCASSLRTGPAETQYFGPGTRLLVL.

Only one count was recorded for this clone. The chain carries TRBV10-2 and TRBJ1-6; weak D call: TRBD1 (5 bases). V was clipped by 8 bases and J by 8 bases, with 16 bases between them. Germline assignment: CDR1 WSHSY and CDR2 SAAADI. CDR3 length: 14 residues. The CDR3 coding sequence is TGCGCCAGCGCGGGACGGCCAGAAGATTCACCCCTCCACTTT. It specifies CASAGRPEDSPLHF.

The chain recombines TRBV10-3 with TRBJ2-2; perhaps TRBD1 as D (6 bases). The CDR3 has 15 residues. The V end lost 5 bases, the J end lost 1 base, and 11 bases lay between the germline ends. Germline V lookup: CDR1 ENHRY, CDR2 SYGVKD. DNA for the CDR3: TGTGCCATCAGTCCCAGACAGGAGAACACCGGGGAGCTGTTTTTT. Translation: CAISPRQENTGELFF.

The chain links TRBV12-5 to TRBJ2-1, with 7 bases matching TRBD2. The CDR3 is 13 amino acids. With V trimmed by 10 bases and J by 1 base, 4 bases remained unmatched. Germline CDR1 is LGHNT and CDR2 is FRNRAP. CDR3: CATTGGSYNEQFF. The CDR3 region has the DNA TGTGCTACAACGGGGGGATCCTACAATGAGCAGTTCTTC.

This chain connects TRBV2 to TRBJ2-4; possibly TRBD2 for D (6 bases). V shed 2 bases and J shed 8 bases, with 13 bases lying between them. Germline V CDR1 and CDR2: SNHLY, FYNNEI. CDR3 length equals 14 residues. Here the CDR3 reads CASSELQGGDIQYF. The CDR3 DNA sequence: TGTGCCAGCAGTGAACTCCAGGGAGGCGACATTCAGTACTTC.

V and J are TRBV9 and TRBJ1-2; unclear D gene. The CDR3 runs to 12 residues. Germline loops: CDR1 SGDLS, CDR2 YYNGEE. The ends were cut back, 2 bases at V and 3 bases at J, with 5 bases in the middle. CDR3 sequence: CASSVSDYGYTF. The CDR3, as DNA: TGTGCCAGCAGCGTGTCAGACTATGGCTACACCTTC.

V usage is TRBV6-5 and J usage is TRBJ2-7, with TRBD1 matching over 10 bases. With V trimmed by 6 bases and J by 8 bases, 4 bases remained unmatched. Germline CDR1 and CDR2: MNHEY and SVGAGI. The CDR3 consists of 12 residues. The CDR3 spells CASRGQGVKQYV. Written as DNA, the CDR3 is TGTGCCAGCAGAGGACAGGGGGTCAAGCAGTACGTC.

The chain has TRBV5-1 and TRBJ2-1, with TRBD2 matching 12 bases. The CDR3 has 18 amino acids. From germline, CDR1 is SGHRS and CDR2 YFSETQ. J was trimmed by 8 bases and V by 0 bases; bases with no gene match: 12. The CDR3 loop is CASSLGSSGGALVYEQFF. The CDR3 DNA follows: TGCGCCAGCAGCTTGGGTTCTAGCGGGGGGGCCTTGGTATATGAGCAGTTCTTC.

The chain combines TRBV28 with TRBJ1-4; D not certain. Germline lookup yields CDR1 MDHEN and CDR2 SYDVKM. The CDR3 runs to 12 residues. V lost 5 bases and J 8 bases, leaving 9 bases between the germline ends. CDR3: CASSPGGEKLFF. CDR3 in DNA: TGTGCCAGCAGTCCGGGAGGAGAAAAACTGTTTTTT.

The chain has TRBV2 and TRBJ2-2; 7 bases agree with TRBD1. This CDR3 has 14 amino acids. V lost 5 bases to trimming and J lost 4 bases; unmatched junction nucleotides: 4. Germline V gene lookup returns CDR1 SNHLY and CDR2 FYNNEI. The CDR3 loop is CASSYRGPTGELFF. The CDR3 coding sequence is TGTGCCAGCAGTTACAGGGGACCCACCGGGGAGCTGTTTTTT.

The chain links TRBV19 to TRBJ2-6; D not resolved. Germline CDR1 LNHDA, CDR2 SQIVND (reference sequence). This CDR3 has 17 residues. Trimming took off 2 bases at V and 0 bases at J, with 11 bases between the two ends. The DNA for the CDR3 is TGTGCCAGTAGTATAATAGCAGATTACTCTGGGGCCAACGTCCTGACTTTC. This translates into CASSIIADYSGANVLTF.

The chain couples TRBV7-8 to TRBJ2-2; 9 nucleotides match TRBD2. The CDR3 covers 15 residues. With 3 bases clipped from V and 9 bases from J, the junction kept 8 bases outside the gene matches. The germline V gene has CDR1 SGHVS and CDR2 FQNEAQ. The CDR3 sequence: CASSFSGGMPRELFF. The CDR3 bases are TGTGCCAGCAGCTTTAGCGGGGGAATGCCCCGGGAGCTGTTTTTT.

V usage is TRBV21-1 and J usage is TRBJ1-1; the table's D gene call, TRBD1, was not cross checked with the DNA. TRBV21-1 is labeled a pseudogene. The CDR3 consists of 14 residues. CDR3: CASSATGSNTEAFF. The CDR3 nucleotides read TGTGCCAGCAGCGCGACAGGTTCGAACACTGAAGCTTTCTTT.

CDR3 residues: CASSAKNREQYF. CDR3 coding DNA: TGCGCCAGCAGTGCCAAAAACAGGGAGCAGTACTTC. The rearrangement uses TRBV10-2 and TRBJ2-7; a possible D gene is TRBD1 (5 bases). Germline values: CDR1 WSHSY, CDR2 SAAADI. Trimming pared 4 bases from V and 7 bases from J, leaving 11 bases between. This CDR3 contains 12 residues.

The chain combines TRBV30 with TRBJ1-5, with D tentatively TRBD1 (6 bases). CDR1 is GTSNPN and CDR2 is SVGIG in the germline V gene (reference sequence). The CDR3 contains 13 residues. V lost 5 bases and J 4 bases, leaving 12 bases between the germline ends. CDR3 coding DNA: TGTGCCTGGGGTGAGGGGGGGAATCAGCCCCAGCATTTT. It yields the protein CAWGEGGNQPQHF.

The chain is built from TRBV28 and TRBJ1-5; no reliable D call. The CDR3 is 11 residues long. The V gene's germline CDR1 is MDHEN and CDR2 SYDVKM. V was cut by 9 bases and J by 4 bases, with 7 bases left in between. The CDR3 nucleotides are TGTGCCAGTACCAGAAATCAGCCCCAGCATTTT. Amino acid sequence: CASTRNQPQHF.

This clone has a single count. This rearrangement joins TRBV2 to TRBJ2-5, with a possible D match to TRBD2 (6 bases). The germline gives CDR1 SNHLY, CDR2 FYNNEI. The V end was cut by 8 bases, the J end by 5 bases, with 18 bases between. This CDR3 comprises 14 residues. CDR3 residues: CASLTSTGVETQYF. CDR3 coding DNA: TGTGCCAGCCTTACGTCCACGGGAGTGGAGACCCAGTACTTC. Drawing the rest from reference TRBV2 and TRBJ2-5, the complete variable domain is EPEVTQTPSHQVTQMGQEVILRCVPISNHLYFYWYRQILGQKVEFLVSFYNNEISEKSEIFDDQFSVERPDGSNFTLKIRSTKLEDSAMYFCASLTSTGVETQYFGPGTRLLVL.

CDR3 coding DNA: TGCGCCAGCAGCCTGAATCCGGGGGACTATGGCTACACCTTC. The encoded protein is CASSLNPGDYGYTF. This chain connects TRBV4-1 to TRBJ1-2, with a possible D match to TRBD1 (5 bases). Germline V gives CDR1 MGHRA, CDR2 YSYEKL. This CDR3 has 14 amino acids. V gave up 4 bases and J gave up 3 bases, with 12 bases separating them.

This chain links TRBV30 with TRBJ2-5; D gene ambiguous. Germline V gene lookup returns CDR1 GTSNPN and CDR2 SVGIG (reference sequence). V was shortened by 1 base and J by 7 bases, with 7 bases between the two germline ends. The CDR3 runs 11 residues. The CDR3 sequence: CAWSGPVTQYF. CDR3 coding DNA: TGTGCCTGGAGTGGTCCCGTGACCCAGTACTTC.

The genes are TRBV24-1 and TRBJ2-1; 9 nucleotides agree with TRBD2. The CDR3 is 16 residues long. V was pared by 4 bases and J by 1 base, with 4 bases of the junction left unmatched. Germline lookup yields CDR1 KGHDR and CDR2 SFDVKD. The DNA for the CDR3 is TGTGCCACCAGTGACTCTAGCGGGGTTTCCTACAATGAGCAGTTCTTC. It is translated as CATSDSSGVSYNEQFF.